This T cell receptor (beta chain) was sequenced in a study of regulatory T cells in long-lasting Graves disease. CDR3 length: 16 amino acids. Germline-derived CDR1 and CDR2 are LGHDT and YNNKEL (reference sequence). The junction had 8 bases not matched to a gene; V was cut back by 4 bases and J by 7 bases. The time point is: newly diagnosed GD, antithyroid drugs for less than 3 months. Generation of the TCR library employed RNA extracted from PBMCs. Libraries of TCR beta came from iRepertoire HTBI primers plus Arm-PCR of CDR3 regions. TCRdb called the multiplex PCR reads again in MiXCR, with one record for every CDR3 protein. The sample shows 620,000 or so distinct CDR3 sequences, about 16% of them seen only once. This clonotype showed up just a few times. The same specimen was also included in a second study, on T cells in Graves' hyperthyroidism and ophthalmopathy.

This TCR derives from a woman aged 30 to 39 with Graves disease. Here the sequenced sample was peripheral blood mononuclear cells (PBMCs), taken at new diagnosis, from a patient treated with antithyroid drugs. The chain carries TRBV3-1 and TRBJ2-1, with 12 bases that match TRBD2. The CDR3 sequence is CASSLSGLAGRNEQFF. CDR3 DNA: TGTGCCAGCAGCCTATCGGGACTAGCGGGTCGAAATGAGCAGTTCTTC.